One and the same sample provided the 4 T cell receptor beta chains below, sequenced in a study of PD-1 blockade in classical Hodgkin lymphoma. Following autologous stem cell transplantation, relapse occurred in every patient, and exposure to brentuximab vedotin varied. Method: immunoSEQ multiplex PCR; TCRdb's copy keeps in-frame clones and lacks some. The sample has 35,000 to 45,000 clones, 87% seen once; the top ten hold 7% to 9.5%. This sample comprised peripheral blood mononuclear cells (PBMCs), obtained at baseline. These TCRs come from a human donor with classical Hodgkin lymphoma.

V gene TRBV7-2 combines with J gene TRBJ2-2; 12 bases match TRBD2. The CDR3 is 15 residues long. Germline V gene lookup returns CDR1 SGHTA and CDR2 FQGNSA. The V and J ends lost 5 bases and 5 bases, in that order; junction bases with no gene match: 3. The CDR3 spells CASSGGTSGTGELFF. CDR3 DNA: TGTGCCAGCAGCGGCGGGACTAGCGGGACCGGGGAGCTGTTTTTT.

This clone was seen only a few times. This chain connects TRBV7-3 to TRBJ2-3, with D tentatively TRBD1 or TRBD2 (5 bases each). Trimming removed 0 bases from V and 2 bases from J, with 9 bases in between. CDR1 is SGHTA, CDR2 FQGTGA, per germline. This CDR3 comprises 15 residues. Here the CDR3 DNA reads TGTGCCAGCAGCTTAACGGGGGAATACACAGATACGCAGTATTTT. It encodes CASSLTGEYTDTQYF.

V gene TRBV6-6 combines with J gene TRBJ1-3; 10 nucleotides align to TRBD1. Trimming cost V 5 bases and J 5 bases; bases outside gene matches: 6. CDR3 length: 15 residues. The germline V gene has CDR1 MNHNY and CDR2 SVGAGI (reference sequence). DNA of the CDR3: TGTGCCAGCAGTCTCGGGACAGGGGTACGAAACACCATATATTTT. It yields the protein CASSLGTGVRNTIYF.

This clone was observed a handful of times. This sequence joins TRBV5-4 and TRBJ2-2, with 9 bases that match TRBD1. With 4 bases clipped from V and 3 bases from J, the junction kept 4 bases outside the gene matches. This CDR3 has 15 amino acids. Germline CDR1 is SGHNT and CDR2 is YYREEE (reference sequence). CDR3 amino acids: CASSDRTGDTGELFF. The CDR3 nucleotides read TGTGCCAGCAGCGATCGGACAGGGGACACCGGGGAGCTGTTTTTT.